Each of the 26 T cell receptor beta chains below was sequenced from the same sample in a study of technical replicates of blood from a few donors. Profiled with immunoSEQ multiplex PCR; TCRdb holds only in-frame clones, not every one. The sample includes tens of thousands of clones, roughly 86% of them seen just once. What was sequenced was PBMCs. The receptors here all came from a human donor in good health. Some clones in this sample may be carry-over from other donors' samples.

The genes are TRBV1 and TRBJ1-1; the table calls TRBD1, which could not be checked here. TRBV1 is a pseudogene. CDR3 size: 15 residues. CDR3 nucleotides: TGCACCAGCAGCCGGCGGACAGGGTTGAACACTGAAGCTTTCTTT. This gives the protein CTSSRRTGLNTEAFF.

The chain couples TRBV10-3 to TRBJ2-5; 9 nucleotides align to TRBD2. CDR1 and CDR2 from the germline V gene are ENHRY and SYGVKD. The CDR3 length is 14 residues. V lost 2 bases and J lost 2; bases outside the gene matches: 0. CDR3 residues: CAISETSGQETQYF. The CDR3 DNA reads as TGTGCCATCAGTGAGACTAGCGGGCAAGAGACCCAGTACTTC.

The CDR3 here is CASSLGAGEQYF. The DNA for the CDR3 is TGTGCCAGCAGCCTAGGAGCGGGTGAGCAGTACTTC. J is TRBJ2-7 and V is TRBV5-4, with D perhaps matching TRBD2 (6 bases). The CDR3 is 12 amino acids. Germline CDR1 reads SGHNT; CDR2 reads YYREEE (reference sequence). The V end lost 4 bases, the J end lost 7 bases, and 12 bases lay between the germline ends.

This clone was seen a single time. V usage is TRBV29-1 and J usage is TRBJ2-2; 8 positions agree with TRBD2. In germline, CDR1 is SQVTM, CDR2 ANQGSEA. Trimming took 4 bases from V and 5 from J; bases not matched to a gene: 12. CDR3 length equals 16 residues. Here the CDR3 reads CSVGGSSGSETGELFF. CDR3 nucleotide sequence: TGCAGCGTTGGAGGTTCGAGCGGGAGCGAAACCGGGGAGCTGTTTTTT.

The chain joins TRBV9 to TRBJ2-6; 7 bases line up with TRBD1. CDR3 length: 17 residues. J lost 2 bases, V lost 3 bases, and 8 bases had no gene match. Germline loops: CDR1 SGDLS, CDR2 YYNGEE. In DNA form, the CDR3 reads TGTGCCAGCAGCGGCTACAGGGGAAGGACTGGGGCCAACGTCCTGACTTTC. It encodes CASSGYRGRTGANVLTF.

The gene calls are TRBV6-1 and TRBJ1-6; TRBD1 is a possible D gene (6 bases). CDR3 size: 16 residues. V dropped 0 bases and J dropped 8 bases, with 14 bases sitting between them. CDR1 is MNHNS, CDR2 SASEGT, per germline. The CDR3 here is CASSEAPLTGYSPLHF. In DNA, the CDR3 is TGTGCCAGCAGTGAAGCCCCCCTCACAGGGTATTCACCCCTCCACTTT.

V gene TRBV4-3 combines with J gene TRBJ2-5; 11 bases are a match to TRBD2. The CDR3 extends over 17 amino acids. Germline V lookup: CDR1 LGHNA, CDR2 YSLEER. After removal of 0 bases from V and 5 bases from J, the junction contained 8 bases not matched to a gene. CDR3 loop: CASSQESRLAGLETQYF. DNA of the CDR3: TGCGCCAGCAGCCAAGAATCCCGACTAGCGGGGTTGGAGACCCAGTACTTC.

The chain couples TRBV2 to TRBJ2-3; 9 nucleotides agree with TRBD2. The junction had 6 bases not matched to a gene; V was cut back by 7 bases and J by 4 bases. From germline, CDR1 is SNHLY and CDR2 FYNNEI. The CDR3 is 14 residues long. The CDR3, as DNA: TGTGCCAGCACCCGGACTAGCGTGGCAGATACGCAGTATTTT. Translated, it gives CASTRTSVADTQYF.

The CDR3 DNA follows: TGTGCCATCAGGGGGACTAGCGGGGGGGCAAACACCGGGGAGCTGTTTTTT. Its translation: CAIRGTSGGANTGELFF. The V call is TRBV10-3, the J call TRBJ2-2; 16 bases align to TRBD2. Unmatched junction bases numbered 3, after V lost 6 bases and J lost 2 bases. CDR3 length: 17 residues. From germline, CDR1 is ENHRY and CDR2 SYGVKD.

CDR3 in DNA: TGTGCCAGCAGTTTACCGGGACAGGGTCCTGAAAAACTGTTTTTT. Translated: CASSLPGQGPEKLFF. The rearrangement joins TRBV6-6 to TRBJ1-4; 9 nucleotides agree with TRBD1. The CDR3 length is 15 residues. CDR1 and CDR2 from the germline V gene are MNHNY and SVGAGI (reference sequence). With 4 bases clipped from V and 7 bases from J, the junction kept 7 bases outside the gene matches.

Here the CDR3 DNA reads TGTGCCAGCAGCTTAGATCTCGGAGGGGTAGACAATCAGCCCCAGCATTTT. Amino acids: CASSLDLGGVDNQPQHF. The chain has TRBV11-3 and TRBJ1-5, with D perhaps matching TRBD1 (5 bases). Per the germline V gene, CDR1 is SGHNT and CDR2 is YENEEA. V gave up 0 bases and J gave up 3 bases, with 15 bases separating them. The CDR3 consists of 17 residues.

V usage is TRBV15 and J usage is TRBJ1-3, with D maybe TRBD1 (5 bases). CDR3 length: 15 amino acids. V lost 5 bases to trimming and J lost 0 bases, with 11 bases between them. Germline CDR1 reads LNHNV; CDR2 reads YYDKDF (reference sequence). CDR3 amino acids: CATSFDSSSGNTIYF. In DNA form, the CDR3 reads TGTGCCACCAGCTTCGACAGTAGCTCTGGAAACACCATATATTTT.

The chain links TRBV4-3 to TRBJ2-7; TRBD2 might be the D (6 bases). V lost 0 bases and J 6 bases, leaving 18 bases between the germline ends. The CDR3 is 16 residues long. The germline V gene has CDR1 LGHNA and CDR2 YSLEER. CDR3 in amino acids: CASSQERTLGGAEQYF. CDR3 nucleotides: TGCGCCAGCAGCCAAGAACGGACCCTCGGCGGGGCCGAGCAGTACTTC.

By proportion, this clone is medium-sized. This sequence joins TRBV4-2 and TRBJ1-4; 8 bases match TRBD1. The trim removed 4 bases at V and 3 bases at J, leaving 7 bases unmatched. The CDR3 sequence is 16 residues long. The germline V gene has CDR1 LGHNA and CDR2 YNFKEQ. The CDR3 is CASSPSQGASNEKLFF. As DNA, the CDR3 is TGTGCCAGCAGCCCTAGCCAGGGGGCTTCTAATGAAAAACTGTTTTTT.

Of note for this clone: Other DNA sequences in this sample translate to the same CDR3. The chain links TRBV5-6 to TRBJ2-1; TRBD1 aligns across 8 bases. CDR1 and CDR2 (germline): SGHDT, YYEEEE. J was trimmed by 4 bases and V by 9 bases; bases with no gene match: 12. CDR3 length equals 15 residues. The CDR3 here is CATEGAGQGYNEQFF. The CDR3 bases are TGTGCCACCGAGGGCGCAGGACAGGGTTACAATGAGCAGTTCTTC.

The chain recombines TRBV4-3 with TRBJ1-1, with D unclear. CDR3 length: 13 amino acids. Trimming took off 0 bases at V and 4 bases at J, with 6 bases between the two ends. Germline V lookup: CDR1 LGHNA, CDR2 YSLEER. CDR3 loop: CASSQDPFTEAFF. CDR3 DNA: TGCGCCAGCAGCCAAGACCCGTTCACTGAAGCTTTCTTT.

CDR3 amino acids: CASSEGRGLAYNSPLHF. For the CDR3, the DNA is TGTGCCAGCAGTGAAGGGAGGGGTTTGGCCTATAATTCACCCCTCCACTTT. The chain is built from TRBV6-1 and TRBJ1-6, with D possibly TRBD1 on 5 matching bases. Germline values: CDR1 MNHNS, CDR2 SASEGT. V lost 1 base, J lost 2 bases, and 12 bases lay in between. The CDR3 spans 17 residues.

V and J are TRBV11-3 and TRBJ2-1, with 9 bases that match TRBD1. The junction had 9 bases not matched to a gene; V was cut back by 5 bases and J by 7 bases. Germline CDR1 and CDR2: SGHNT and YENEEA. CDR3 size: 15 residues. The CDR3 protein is CASSLGQGRVNEQFF. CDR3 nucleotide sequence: TGTGCCAGCAGCCTCGGACAGGGGAGGGTAAATGAGCAGTTCTTC.

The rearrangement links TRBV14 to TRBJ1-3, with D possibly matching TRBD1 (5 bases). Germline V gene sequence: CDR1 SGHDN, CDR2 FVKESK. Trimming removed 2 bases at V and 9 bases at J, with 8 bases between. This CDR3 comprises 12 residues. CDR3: CASSQQGTTIYF. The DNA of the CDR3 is TGTGCCAGCAGCCAACAGGGCACCACCATATATTTT. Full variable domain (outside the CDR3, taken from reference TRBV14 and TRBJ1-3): EAGVTQFPSHSVIEKGQTVTLRCDPISGHDNLYWYRRVMGKEIKFLLHFVKESKQDESGMPNNRFLAERTGGTYSTLKVQPAELEDSGVYFCASSQQGTTIYFGEGSWLTVV.

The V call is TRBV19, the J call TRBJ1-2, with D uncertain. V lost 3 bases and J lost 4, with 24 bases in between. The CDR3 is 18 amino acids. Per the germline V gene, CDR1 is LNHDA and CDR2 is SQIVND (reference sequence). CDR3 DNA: TGTGCCAGTAGTATTGTACGCTCATCGAGCCCATCCGGCTATGGCTACACCTTC. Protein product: CASSIVRSSSPSGYGYTF.

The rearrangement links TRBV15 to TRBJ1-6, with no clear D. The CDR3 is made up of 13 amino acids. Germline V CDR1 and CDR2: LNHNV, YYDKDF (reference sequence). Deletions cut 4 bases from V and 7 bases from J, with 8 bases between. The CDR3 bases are TGTGCCACCAGCATCGTAGAGAATTCACCCCTCCACTTT. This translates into CATSIVENSPLHF.

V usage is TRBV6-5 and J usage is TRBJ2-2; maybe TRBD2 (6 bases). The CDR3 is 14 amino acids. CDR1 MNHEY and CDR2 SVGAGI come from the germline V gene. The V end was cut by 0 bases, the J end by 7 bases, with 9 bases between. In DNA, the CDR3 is TGTGCCAGCAGTTACTCTGGGGGGATCGGGGAGCTGTTTTTT. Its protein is CASSYSGGIGELFF.

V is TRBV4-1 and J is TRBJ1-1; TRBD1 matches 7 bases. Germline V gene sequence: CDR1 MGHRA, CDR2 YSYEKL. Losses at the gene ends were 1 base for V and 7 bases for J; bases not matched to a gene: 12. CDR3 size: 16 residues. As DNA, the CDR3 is TGCGCCAGCAGCCAAGGGGGGACAGAGCGCCGCGTTGAAGCTTTCTTT. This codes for CASSQGGTERRVEAFF.

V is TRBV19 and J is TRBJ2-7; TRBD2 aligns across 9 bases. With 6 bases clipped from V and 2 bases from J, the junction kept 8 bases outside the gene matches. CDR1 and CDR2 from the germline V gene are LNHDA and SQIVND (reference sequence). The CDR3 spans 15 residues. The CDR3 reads CASRRMTSGTYEQYF. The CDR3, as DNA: TGTGCCAGTAGACGGATGACTAGCGGTACCTACGAGCAGTACTTC.

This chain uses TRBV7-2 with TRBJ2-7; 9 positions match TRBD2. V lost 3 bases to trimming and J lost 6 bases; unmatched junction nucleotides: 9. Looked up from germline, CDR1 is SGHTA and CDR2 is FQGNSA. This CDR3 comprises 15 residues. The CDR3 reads CASSFSAGGPGEQYF. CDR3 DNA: TGTGCCAGCAGCTTCTCTGCGGGAGGGCCCGGCGAGCAGTACTTC.

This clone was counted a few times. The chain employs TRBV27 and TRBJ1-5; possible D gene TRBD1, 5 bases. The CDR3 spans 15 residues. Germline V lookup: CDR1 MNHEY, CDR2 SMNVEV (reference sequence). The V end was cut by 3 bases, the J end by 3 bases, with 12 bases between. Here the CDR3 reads CASSLGWGVNQPQHF. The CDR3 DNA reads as TGTGCCAGCAGTTTGGGGTGGGGGGTCAATCAGCCCCAGCATTTT.